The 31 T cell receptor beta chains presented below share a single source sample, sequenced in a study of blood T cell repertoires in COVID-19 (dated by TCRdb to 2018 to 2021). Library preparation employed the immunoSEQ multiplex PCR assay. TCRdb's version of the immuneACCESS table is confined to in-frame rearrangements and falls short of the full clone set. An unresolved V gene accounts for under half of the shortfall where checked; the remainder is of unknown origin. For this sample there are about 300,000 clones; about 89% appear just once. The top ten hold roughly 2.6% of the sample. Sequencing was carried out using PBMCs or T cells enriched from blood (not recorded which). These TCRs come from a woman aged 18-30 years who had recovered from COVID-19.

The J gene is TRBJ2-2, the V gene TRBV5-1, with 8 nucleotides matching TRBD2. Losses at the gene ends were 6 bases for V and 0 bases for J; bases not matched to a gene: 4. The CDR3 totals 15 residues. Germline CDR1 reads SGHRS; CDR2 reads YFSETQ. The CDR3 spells CASTSGGANTGELFF. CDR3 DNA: TGCGCCAGCACATCGGGGGGGGCGAACACCGGGGAGCTGTTTTTT.

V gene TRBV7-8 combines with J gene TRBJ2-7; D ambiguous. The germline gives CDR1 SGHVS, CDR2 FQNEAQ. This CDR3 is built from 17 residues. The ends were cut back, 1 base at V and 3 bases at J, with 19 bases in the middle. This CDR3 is CASSLDRGKQTFYEQYF. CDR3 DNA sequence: TGTGCCAGCAGCTTAGACCGAGGAAAGCAAACATTCTACGAGCAGTACTTC.

The CDR3 nucleotides are TGTGCCAGTAGTGAAACAGGAGAGTACTACGAGCAGTACTTC. Translation: CASSETGEYYEQYF. V is TRBV19 and J is TRBJ2-7, with a tentative D call TRBD1 (5 bases). Trimming left V 5 bases short and J 3 bases short, with 14 bases between. The CDR3 has 14 amino acids. Germline V gives CDR1 LNHDA, CDR2 SQIVND (reference sequence).

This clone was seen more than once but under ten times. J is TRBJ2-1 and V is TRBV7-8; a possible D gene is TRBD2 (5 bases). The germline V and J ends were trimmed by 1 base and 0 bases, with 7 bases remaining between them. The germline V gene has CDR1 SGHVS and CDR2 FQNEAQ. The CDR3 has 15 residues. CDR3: CASSLETSSYNEQFF. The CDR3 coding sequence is TGTGCCAGCAGCTTAGAAACTAGCTCCTACAATGAGCAGTTCTTC.

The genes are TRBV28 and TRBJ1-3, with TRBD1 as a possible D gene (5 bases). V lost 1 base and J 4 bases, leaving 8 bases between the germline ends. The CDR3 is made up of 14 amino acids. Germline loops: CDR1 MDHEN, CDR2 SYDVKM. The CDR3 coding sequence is TGTGCCAGCAGTTTATTAAACAGGGGAAACACCATATATTTT. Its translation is CASSLLNRGNTIYF. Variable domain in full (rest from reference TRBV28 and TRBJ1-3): DVKVTQSSRYLVKRTGEKVFLECVQDMDHENMFWYRQDPGLGLRLIYFSYDVKMKEKGDIPEGYSVSREKKERFSLILESASTNQTSMYLCASSLLNRGNTIYFGEGSWLTVV.

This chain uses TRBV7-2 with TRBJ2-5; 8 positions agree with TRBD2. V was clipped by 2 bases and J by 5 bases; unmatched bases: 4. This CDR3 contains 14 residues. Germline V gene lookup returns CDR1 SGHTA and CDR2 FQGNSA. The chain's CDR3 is CASSLNGGAETQYF. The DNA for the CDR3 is TGTGCCAGCAGCTTAAACGGGGGGGCCGAGACCCAGTACTTC.

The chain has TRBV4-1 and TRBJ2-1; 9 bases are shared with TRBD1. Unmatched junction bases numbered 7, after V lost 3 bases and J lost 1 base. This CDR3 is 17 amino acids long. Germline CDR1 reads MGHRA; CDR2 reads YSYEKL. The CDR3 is CASSQLTGTGSYNEQFF. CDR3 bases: TGCGCCAGCAGCCAGCTTACCGGGACAGGGTCCTACAATGAGCAGTTCTTC.

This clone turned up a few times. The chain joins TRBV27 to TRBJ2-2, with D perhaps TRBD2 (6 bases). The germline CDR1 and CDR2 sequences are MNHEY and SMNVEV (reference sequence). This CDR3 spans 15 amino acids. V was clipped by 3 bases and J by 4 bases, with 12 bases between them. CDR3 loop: CASSLWGESTGELFF. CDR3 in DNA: TGTGCCAGCAGTTTGTGGGGGGAAAGCACCGGGGAGCTGTTTTTT.

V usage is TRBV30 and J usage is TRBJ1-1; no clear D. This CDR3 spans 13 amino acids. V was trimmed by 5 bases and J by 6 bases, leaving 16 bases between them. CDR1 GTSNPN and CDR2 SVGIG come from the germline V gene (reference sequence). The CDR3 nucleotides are TGTGCCTGGTCCGAAGGAGGACCTTCTGAAGCTTTCTTT. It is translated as CAWSEGGPSEAFF.

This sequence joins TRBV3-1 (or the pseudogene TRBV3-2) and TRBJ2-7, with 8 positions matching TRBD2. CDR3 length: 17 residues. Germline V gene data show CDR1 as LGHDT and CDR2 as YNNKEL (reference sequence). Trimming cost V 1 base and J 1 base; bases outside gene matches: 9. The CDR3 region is CASSQVWGGGISYEQYF. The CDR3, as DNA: TGTGCCAGCAGCCAAGTGTGGGGCGGGGGGATATCCTACGAGCAGTACTTC.

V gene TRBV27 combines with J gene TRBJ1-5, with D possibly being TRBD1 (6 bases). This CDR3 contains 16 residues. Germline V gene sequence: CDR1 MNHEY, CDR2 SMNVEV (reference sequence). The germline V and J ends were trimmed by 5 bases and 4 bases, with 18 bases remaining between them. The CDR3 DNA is TGTGCCAGCAGTGGATATCAACAGGGATGGAATCAGCCCCAGCATTTT. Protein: CASSGYQQGWNQPQHF.

CDR3 bases: TGCGCCAGCAGCCAAACTACAGGGGATGGTGGGAATGAGCAGTTCTTC. Its protein product is CASSQTTGDGGNEQFF. V and J are TRBV4-1 and TRBJ2-1; 7 bases match TRBD1. The CDR3 contains 16 residues. CDR1 is MGHRA and CDR2 is YSYEKL in the germline V gene. V trimming: 2 bases; J trimming: 7 bases; junction bases outside the gene matches: 11.

The CDR3 loop is CASSSQKNTEAFF. The CDR3, as DNA: TGTGCCAGCAGCTCACAAAAGAACACTGAAGCTTTCTTT. The J gene is TRBJ1-1, the V gene TRBV7-9; D is ambiguous. The ends were cut back, 4 bases at V and 1 base at J, with 7 bases in the middle. Germline lookup yields CDR1 SEHNR and CDR2 FQNEAQ (reference sequence). CDR3 size: 13 residues.

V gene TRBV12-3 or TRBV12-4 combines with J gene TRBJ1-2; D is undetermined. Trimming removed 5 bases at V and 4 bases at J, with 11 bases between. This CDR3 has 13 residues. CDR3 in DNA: TGTGCCAGCAGTAGCCGTTCTGGCTATGGCTACACCTTC. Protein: CASSSRSGYGYTF.

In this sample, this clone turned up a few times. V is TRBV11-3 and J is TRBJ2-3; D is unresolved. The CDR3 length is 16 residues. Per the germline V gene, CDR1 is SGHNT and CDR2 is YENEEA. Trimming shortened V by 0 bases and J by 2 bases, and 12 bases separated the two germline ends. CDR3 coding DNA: TGTGCCAGCAGCTTAGATTGGAGCCTGCCCACAGATACGCAGTATTTT. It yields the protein CASSLDWSLPTDTQYF.

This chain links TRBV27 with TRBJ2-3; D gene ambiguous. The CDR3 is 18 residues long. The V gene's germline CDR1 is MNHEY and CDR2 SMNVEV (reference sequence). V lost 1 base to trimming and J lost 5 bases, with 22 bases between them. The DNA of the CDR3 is TGTGCCAGCAGTTTATGGTTCCCGACTGGAAATACACGAGATACGCAGTATTTT. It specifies CASSLWFPTGNTRDTQYF.

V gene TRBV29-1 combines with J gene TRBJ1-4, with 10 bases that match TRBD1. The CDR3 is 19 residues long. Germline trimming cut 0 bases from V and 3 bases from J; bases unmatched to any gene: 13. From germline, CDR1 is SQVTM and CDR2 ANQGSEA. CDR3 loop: CSVEDRALGQGPANEKLFF. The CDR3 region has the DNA TGCAGCGTTGAAGATCGTGCTCTGGGACAGGGGCCGGCTAATGAAAAACTGTTTTTT.

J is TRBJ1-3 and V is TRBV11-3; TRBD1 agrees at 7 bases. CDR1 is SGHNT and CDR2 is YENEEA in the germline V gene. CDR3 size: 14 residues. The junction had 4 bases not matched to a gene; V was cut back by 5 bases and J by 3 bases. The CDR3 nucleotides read TGTGCCAGCAGCCAAAGGGGGCATGGAAACACCATATATTTT. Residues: CASSQRGHGNTIYF.

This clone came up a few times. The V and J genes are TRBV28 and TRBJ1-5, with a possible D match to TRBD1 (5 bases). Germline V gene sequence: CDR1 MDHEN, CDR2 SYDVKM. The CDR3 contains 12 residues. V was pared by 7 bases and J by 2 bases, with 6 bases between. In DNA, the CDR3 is TGTGCCAGCACGGGGGGCAATCAGCCCCAGCATTTT. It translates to CASTGGNQPQHF.

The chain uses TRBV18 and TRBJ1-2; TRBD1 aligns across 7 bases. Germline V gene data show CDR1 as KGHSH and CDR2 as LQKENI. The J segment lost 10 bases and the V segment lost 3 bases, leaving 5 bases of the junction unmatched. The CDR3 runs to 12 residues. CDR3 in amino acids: CASSPPGQNYTF. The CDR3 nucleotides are TGTGCCAGCTCACCCCCGGGACAGAACTACACCTTC.

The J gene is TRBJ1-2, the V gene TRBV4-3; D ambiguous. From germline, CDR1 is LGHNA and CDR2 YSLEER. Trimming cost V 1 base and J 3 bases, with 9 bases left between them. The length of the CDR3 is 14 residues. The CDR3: CASSQVHDYYGYTF. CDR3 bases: TGCGCCAGCAGCCAAGTACACGATTACTATGGCTACACCTTC.

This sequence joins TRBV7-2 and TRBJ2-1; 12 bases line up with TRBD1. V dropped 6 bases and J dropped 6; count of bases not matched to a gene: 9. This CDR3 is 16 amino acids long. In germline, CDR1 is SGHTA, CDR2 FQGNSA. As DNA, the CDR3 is TGTGCCAGCAGGCCCGCCGGGACAGGGGGCCGCAATGAGCAGTTCTTC. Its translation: CASRPAGTGGRNEQFF.

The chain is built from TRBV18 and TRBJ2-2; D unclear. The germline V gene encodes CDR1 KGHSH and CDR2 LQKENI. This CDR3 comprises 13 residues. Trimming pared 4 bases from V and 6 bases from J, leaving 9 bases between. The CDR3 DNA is TGTGCCAGCTCACTAGGAGAGGCCGGGGAGCTGTTTTTT. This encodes CASSLGEAGELFF.

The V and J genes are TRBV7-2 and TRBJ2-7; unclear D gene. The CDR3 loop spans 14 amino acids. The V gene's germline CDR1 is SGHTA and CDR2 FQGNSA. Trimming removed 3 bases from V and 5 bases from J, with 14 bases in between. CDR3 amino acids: CASSFHPGVNEQYF. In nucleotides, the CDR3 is TGTGCCAGCAGCTTTCATCCCGGAGTCAACGAGCAGTACTTC.

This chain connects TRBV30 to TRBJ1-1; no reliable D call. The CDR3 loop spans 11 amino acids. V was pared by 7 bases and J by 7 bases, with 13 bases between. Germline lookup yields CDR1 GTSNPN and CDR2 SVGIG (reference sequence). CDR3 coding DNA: TGTGCCTACCAGTTACGGGATGAAGCTTTCTTT. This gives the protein CAYQLRDEAFF.

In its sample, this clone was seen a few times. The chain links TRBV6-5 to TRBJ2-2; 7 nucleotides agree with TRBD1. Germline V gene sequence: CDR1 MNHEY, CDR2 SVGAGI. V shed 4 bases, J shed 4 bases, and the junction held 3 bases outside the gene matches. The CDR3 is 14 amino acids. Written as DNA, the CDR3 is TGTGCCAGCAGTTCGACAGGGACCACCGGGGAGCTGTTTTTT. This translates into CASSSTGTTGELFF.

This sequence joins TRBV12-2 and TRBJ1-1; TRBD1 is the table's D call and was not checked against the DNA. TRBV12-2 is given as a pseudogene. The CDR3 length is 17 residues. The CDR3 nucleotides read TGTGCAAGTCGCTTCTGGGTGACAGGTTGTCGGAACACTGAAGCTTTCTTT. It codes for CASRFWVTGCRNTEAFF.

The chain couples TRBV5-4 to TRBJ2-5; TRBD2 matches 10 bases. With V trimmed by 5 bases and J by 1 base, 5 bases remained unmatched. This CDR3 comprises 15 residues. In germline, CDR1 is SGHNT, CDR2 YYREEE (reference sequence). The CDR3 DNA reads TGTGCCAGCAGTCGACTAGCGGGTCCCCAAGAGACCCAGTACTTC. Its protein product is CASSRLAGPQETQYF.

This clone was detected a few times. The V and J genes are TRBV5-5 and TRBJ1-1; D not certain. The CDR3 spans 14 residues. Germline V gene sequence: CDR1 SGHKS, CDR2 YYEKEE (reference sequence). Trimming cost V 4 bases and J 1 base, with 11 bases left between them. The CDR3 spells CASSLLDWNTEAFF. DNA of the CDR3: TGTGCCAGCAGCCTCCTCGACTGGAACACTGAAGCTTTCTTT.

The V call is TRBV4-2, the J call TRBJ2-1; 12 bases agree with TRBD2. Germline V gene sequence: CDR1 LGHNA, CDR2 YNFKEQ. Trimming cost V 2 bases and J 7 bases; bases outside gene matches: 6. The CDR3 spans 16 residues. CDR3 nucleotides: TGTGCCAGCAGCCAACGACTAGCGGGAGATCAGAATGAGCAGTTCTTC. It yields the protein CASSQRLAGDQNEQFF.

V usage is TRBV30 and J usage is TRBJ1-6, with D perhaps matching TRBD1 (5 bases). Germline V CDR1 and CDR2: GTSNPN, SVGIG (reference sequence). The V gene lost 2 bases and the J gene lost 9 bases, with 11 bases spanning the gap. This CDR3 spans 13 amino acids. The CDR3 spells CAWSLGEISPLHF. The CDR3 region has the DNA TGTGCCTGGAGTTTAGGGGAAATTTCACCCCTCCACTTT. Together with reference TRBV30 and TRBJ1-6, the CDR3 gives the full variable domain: SQTIHQWPATLVQPVGSPLSLECTVEGTSNPNLYWYRQAAGRGLQLLFYSVGIGQISSEVPQNLSASRPQDRQFILSSKKLLLSDSGFYLCAWSLGEISPLHFGNGTRLTVT.